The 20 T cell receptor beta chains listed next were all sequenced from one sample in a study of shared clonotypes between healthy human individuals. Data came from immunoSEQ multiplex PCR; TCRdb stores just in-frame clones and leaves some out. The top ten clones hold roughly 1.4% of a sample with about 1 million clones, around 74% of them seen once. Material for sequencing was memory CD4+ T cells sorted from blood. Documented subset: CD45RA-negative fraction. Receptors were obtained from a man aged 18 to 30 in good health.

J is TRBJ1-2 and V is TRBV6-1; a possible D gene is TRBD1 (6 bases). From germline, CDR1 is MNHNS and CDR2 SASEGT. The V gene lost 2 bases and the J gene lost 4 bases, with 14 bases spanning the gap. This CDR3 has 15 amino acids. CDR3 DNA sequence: TGTGCCAGCAGTGAATCCGCAGGGGTGGGCTATGGCTACACCTTC. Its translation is CASSESAGVGYGYTF.

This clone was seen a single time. The CDR3 loop is CASSLFGQGAIQPQHF. DNA of the CDR3: TGTGCCAGCAGTTTATTTGGACAGGGGGCTATTCAGCCCCAGCATTTT. The V and J genes are TRBV28 and TRBJ1-5, with 11 bases that match TRBD1. V lost 1 base to trimming and J lost 6 bases; unmatched junction nucleotides: 5. Per germline, CDR1 MDHEN and CDR2 SYDVKM. The CDR3 consists of 16 residues.

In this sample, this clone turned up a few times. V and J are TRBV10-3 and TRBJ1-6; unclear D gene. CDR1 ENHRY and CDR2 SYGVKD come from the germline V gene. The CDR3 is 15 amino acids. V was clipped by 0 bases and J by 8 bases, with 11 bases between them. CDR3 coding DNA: TGTGCCATCAGTGAGTCGCCTGCTACGGATTCACCCCTCCACTTT. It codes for CAISESPATDSPLHF.

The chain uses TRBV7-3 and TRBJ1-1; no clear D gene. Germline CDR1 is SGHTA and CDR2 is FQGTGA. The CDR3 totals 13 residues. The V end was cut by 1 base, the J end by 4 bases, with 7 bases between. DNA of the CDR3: TGTGCCAGCAGCTTAAGTAGCACCACTGAAGCTTTCTTT. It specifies CASSLSSTTEAFF.

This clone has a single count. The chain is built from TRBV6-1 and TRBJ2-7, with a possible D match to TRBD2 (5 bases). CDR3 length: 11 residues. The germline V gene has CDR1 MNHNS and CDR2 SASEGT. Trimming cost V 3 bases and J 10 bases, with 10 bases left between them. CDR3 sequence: CASSDSARQYF. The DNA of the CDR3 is TGTGCCAGCAGTGATAGCGCCCGTCAGTACTTC.

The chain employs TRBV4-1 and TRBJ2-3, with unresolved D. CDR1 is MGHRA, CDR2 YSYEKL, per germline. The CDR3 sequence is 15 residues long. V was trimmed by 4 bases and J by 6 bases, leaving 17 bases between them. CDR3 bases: TGCGCCAGCAGCCCGCCCGATACGCGTATCGATACGCAGTATTTT. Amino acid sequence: CASSPPDTRIDTQYF.

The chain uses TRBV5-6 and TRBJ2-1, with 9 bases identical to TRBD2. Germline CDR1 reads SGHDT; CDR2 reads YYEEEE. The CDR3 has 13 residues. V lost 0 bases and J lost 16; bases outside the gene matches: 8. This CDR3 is CASSLAEIAGAFF. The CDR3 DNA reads TGTGCCAGCAGCTTGGCCGAAATAGCGGGAGCATTCTTC.

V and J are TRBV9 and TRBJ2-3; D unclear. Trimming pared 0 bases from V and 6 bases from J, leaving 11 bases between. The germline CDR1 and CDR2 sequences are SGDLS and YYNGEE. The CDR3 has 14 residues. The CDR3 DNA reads TGTGCCAGCAGCGTAGTCTACAGTAGGGATACGCAGTATTTT. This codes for CASSVVYSRDTQYF.

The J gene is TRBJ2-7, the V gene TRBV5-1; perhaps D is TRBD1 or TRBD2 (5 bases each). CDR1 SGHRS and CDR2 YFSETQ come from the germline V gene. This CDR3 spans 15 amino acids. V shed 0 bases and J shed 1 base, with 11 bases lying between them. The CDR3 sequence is CASSLDGGRSYEQYF. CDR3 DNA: TGCGCCAGCAGCTTGGATGGGGGTCGGTCCTACGAGCAGTACTTC.

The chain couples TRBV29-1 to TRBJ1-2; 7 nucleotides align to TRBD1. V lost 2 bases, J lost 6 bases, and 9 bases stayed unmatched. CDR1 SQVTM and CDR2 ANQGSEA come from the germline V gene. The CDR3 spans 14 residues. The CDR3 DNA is TGCAGCGTTGAAATAAACAGGGGATTCAATGGCTACACCTTC. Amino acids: CSVEINRGFNGYTF.

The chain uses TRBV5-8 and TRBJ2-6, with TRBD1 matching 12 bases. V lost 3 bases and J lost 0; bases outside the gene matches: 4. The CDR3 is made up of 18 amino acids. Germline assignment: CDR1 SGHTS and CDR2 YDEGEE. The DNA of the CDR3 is TGTGCCAGCAGCTCCGGGACAGGGGGCTCCTCTGGGGCCAACGTCCTGACTTTC. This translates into CASSSGTGGSSGANVLTF.

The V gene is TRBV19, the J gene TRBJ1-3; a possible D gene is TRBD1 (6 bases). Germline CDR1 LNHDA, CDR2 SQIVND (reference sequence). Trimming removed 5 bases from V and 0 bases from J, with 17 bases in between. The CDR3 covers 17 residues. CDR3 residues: CASSPSGRGASGNTIYF. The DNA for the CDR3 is TGTGCCAGTAGTCCCTCGGGGAGGGGGGCCTCTGGAAACACCATATATTTT.

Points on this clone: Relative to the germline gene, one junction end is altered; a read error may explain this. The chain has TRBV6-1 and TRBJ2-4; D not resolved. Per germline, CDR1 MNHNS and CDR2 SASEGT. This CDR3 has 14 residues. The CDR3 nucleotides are TGTGCCAGCAATGAACGGCTAGCCAAAAACATTCAGTACTTC. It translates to CASNERLAKNIQYF.

The CDR3 DNA follows: TGTGCCAGCAGCCGGGCCGGGGGTATACCAGGGGCCCAGTACTTC. As protein: CASSRAGGIPGAQYF. This chain connects TRBV9 to TRBJ2-5, with D perhaps TRBD1 or TRBD2 (6 bases each). Trimming pared 4 bases from V and 9 bases from J, leaving 22 bases between. Per germline, CDR1 SGDLS and CDR2 YYNGEE. There are 15 residues in the CDR3.

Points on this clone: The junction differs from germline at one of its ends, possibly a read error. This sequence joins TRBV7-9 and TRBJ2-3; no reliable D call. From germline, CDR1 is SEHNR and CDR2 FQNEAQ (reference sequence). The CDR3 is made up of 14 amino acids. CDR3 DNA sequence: TGTGCCAGCAGCCCCGAGGTTAGCAGAGATACGCAGTATTTT. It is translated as CASSPEVSRDTQYF.

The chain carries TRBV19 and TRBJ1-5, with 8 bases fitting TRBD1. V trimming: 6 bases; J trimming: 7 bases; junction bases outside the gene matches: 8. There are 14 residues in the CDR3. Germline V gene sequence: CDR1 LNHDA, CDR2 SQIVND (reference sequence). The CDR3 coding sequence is TGTGCCAGTAGCGGGACAGGATTCGGACAGCCCCAGCATTTT. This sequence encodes CASSGTGFGQPQHF.

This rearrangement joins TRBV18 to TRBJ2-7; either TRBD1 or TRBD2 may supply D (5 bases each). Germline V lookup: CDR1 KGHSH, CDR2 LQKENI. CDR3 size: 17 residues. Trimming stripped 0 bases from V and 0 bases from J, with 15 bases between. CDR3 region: CASSPPSGRMSSYEQYF. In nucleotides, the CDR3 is TGTGCCAGCTCACCACCATCGGGACGGATGAGCTCCTACGAGCAGTACTTC.

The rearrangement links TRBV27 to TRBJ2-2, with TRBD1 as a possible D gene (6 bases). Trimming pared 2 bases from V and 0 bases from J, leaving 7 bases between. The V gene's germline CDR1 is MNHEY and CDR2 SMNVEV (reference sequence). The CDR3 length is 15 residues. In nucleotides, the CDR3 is TGTGCCAGCAGTTTAGACAGGCCGAACACCGGGGAGCTGTTTTTT. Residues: CASSLDRPNTGELFF.

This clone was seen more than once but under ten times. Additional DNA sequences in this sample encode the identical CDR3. The CDR3 here is CASSLGRTDTQYF. The CDR3 DNA follows: TGCGCCAGCAGCTTGGGGAGGACAGATACGCAGTATTTT. The chain joins TRBV5-1 to TRBJ2-3; maybe TRBD2 (5 bases). The length of the CDR3 is 13 residues. The V end lost 0 bases, the J end lost 3 bases, and 5 bases lay between the germline ends. Germline CDR1 and CDR2: SGHRS and YFSETQ.

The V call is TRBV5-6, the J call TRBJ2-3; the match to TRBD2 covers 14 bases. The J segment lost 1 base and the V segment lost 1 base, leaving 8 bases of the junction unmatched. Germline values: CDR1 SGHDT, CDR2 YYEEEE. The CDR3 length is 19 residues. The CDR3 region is CASSLPGLAGEGGTDTQYF. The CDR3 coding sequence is TGTGCCAGCAGCTTGCCGGGACTAGCGGGAGAGGGGGGCACAGATACGCAGTATTTT.